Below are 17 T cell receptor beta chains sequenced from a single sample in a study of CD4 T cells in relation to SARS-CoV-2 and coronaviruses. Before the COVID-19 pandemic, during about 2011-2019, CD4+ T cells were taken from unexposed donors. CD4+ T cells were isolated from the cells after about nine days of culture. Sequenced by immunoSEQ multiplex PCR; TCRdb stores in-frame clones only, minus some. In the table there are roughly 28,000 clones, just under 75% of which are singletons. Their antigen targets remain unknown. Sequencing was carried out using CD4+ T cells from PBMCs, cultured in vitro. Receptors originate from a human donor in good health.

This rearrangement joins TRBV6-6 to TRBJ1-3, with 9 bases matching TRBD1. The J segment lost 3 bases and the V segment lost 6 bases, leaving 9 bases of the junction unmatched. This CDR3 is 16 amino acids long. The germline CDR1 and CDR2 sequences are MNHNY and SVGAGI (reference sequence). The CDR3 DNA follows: TGTGCCAGCAGAAAAGGGGACAGGGCAGTTGGAAACACCATATATTTT. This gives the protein CASRKGDRAVGNTIYF.

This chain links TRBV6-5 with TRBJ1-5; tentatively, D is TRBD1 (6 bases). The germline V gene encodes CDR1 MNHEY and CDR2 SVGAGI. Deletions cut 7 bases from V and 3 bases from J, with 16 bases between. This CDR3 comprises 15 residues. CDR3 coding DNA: TGTGCCAGCACCCTAGGACAGTTTTCCAATCAGCCCCAGCATTTT. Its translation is CASTLGQFSNQPQHF.

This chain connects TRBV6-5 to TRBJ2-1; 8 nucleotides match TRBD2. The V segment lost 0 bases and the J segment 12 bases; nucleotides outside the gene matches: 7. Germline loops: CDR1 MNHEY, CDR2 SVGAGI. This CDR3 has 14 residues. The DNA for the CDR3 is TGTGCCAGCAGTTACTCGGCGGGGGGCGAAGGGCAGTTCTTC. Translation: CASSYSAGGEGQFF.

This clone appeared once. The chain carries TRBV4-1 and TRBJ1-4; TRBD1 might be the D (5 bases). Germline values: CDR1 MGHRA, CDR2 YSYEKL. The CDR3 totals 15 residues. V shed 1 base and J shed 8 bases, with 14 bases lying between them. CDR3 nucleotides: TGCGCCAGCAGCCAAGGACAGCCCTTGAGGGAAAAACTGTTTTTT. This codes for CASSQGQPLREKLFF.

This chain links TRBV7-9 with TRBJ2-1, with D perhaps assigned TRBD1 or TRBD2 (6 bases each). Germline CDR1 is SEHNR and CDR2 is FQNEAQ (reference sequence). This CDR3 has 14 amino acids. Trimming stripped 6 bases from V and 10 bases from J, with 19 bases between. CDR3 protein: CASRQGDWGHEQFF. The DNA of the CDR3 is TGTGCCAGCAGGCAAGGGGACTGGGGGCACGAGCAGTTCTTC.

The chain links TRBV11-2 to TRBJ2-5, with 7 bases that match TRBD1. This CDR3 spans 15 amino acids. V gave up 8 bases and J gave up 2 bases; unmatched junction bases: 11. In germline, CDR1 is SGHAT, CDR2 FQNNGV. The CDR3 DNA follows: TGTGCCAGCGTAGGGGGCGCGAGGGGACAAGAGACCCAGTACTTC. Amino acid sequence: CASVGGARGQETQYF.

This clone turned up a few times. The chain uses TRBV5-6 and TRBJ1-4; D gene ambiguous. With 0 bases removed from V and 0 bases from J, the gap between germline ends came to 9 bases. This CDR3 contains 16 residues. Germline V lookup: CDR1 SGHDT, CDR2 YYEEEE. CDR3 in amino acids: CASSLETGATNEKLFF. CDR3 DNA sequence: TGTGCCAGCAGCTTGGAGACGGGTGCAACTAATGAAAAACTGTTTTTT.

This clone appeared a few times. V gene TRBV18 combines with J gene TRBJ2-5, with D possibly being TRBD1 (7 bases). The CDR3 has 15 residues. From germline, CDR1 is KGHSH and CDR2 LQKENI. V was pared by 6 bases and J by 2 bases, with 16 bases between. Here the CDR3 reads CASSQRAQGQETQYF. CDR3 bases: TGTGCCAGCTCGCAGCGGGCACAGGGGCAAGAGACCCAGTACTTC.

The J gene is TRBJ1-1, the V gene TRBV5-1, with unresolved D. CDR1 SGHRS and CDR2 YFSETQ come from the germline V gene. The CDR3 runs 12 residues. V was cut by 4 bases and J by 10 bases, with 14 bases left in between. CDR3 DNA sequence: TGCGCCAGCAGCCCCAAGGGCAAGGGAGCTTTCTTT. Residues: CASSPKGKGAFF.

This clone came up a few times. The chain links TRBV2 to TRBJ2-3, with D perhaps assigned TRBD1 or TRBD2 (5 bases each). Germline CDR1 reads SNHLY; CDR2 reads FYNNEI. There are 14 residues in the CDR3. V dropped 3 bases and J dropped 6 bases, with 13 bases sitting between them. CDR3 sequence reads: CASSEGVPVDTQYF. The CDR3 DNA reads TGTGCCAGCAGTGAGGGGGTCCCCGTGGATACGCAGTATTTT. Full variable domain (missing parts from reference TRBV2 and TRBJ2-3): EPEVTQTPSHQVTQMGQEVILRCVPISNHLYFYWYRQILGQKVEFLVSFYNNEISEKSEIFDDQFSVERPDGSNFTLKIRSTKLEDSAMYFCASSEGVPVDTQYFGPGTRLTVL.

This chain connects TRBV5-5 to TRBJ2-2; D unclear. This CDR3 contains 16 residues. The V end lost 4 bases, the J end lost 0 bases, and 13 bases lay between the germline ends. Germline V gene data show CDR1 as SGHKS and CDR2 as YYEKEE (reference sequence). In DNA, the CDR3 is TGTGCCAGCAGCCTTTTATCGGGTACGAACACCGGGGAGCTGTTTTTT. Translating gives CASSLLSGTNTGELFF.

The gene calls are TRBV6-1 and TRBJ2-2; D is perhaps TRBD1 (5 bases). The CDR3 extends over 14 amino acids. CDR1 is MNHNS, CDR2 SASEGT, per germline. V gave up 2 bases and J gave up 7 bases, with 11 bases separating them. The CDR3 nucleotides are TGTGCCAGCAGTGAAAGTTTCAGGGTCGGGGAGCTGTTTTTT. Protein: CASSESFRVGELFF.

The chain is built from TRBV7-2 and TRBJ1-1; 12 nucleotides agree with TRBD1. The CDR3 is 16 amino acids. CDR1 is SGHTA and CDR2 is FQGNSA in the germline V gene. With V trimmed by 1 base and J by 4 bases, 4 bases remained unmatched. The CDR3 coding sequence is TGTGCCAGCAGCTTAGGGGACAGGGGGCGCGGCACTGAAGCTTTCTTT. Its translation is CASSLGDRGRGTEAFF.

The CDR3 spells CASSQGSGSTDTQYF. In DNA, the CDR3 is TGCGCCAGCAGCCAAGGGTCAGGGAGCACAGATACGCAGTATTTT. V and J are TRBV4-1 and TRBJ2-3, with a tentative D call TRBD1 (5 bases). This CDR3 is 15 amino acids long. V dropped 1 base and J dropped 0 bases, with 8 bases sitting between them. Germline V CDR1 and CDR2: MGHRA, YSYEKL.

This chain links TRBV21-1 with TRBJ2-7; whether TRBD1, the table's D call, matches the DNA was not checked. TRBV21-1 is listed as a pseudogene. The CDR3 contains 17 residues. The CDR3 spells CASSKPNREPISYEQYF. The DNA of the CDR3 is TGTGCCAGCAGCAAACCCAACAGGGAGCCTATCTCCTACGAGCAGTACTTC.

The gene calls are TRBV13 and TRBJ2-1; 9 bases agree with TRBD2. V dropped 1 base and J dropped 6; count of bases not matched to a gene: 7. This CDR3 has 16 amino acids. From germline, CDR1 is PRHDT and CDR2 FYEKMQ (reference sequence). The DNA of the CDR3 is TGTGCCAGCAGCTTAGTTCGCGGGGGGGCCGGCAATGAGCAGTTCTTC. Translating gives CASSLVRGGAGNEQFF.

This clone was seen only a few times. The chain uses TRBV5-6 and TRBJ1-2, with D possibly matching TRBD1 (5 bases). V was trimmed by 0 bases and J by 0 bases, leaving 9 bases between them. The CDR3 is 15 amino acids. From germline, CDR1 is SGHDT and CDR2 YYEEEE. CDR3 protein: CASSLAGAPNYGYTF. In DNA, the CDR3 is TGTGCCAGCAGCTTGGCCGGGGCTCCTAACTATGGCTACACCTTC.